The entry that follows covers one TCR beta chain sequence. The specificity of this receptor is unknown. It has no much larger one-base neighbor in the sample; base qualities were not kept. V sheds 2 bases and J sheds 6 bases, leaving 6 bases between their ends. From the germline V gene, CDR1 is SGHRS and CDR2 is YFSETQ. The CDR3 covers 12 residues, taking in both the cysteine and the phenylalanine. Here the CDR3 DNA is all that survives: 36 bases in frame from base 1. Each PCR received spiked-in synthetic TCR analog templates so that absolute template abundance could be estimated from read counts. TCRbeta CDR3 regions were amplified from genomic DNA with bias-controlled V and J gene primers using the immunoSEQ assay. Rearranged TCRbeta segments were sequenced at approximately 20X coverage. On the study's bioinformatics: Sequencing errors were corrected by clustering, and CDR3s were annotated against IMGT so that V, D and J genes could be assigned. Downstream analyses used only productive TCRbeta rearrangements, leaving out any out-of-frame or stop-codon sequences. Clonality was calculated as one minus the Shannon entropy normalized by the log of the number of unique productive sequences. Fisher's exact test with Benjamini-Hochberg correction, using a cutoff of adjusted p below 0.01, was how clones that differed between time points or between blood and tumor were identified. The source is immuneACCESS, and TCRdb retained only in-frame sequences with V and J called. Part of the clones is not carried over; for the studies checked, unresolved V genes explain less than half of this, and the remainder is unexplained. For V, J and clone size, that table is used; D and trimming come from the DNA. The table for this sample lists about 130,000 clones; approximately 84% of them were counted only once. The ten largest clones take up 3.2% of the sample.

This entry is derived from a study of PD-L1 blockade in urothelial cancer (dated by TCRdb to between 2016 and 2019). Describing the broader study: Every patient began therapy in the mid-2010s and was given atezolizumab 1,200 mg intravenously every 3 weeks. Nine patients achieved durable clinical benefit and about 22 did not. Pretreatment tumor samples, along with matched peripheral blood collected serially before and after atezolizumab treatment, underwent TCR sequencing. Durable clinical benefit was defined as a progression-free survival longer than 6 months, and TCR features were additionally tested against progression-free survival and overall survival. Some 30 patients had pretreatment blood TCR-seq, some 24 had at least one posttreatment blood collection, and some 24 had tumor TCR-seq. Twenty-five of 29 patients were identified as males with urothelial cancer of bladder origin, and a prior smoking history was reported by 18 of 29 patients. Patients had an ECOG performance status of 0 or 1 and had received between 0 and 3 prior chemotherapy regimens. Blood samples were analyzed 3 weeks after the start of treatment (second dose) and 6 weeks after the start of treatment. In the same patients who had TCR sequencing, pretreatment tumors also underwent whole exome sequencing and RNA sequencing. Blood samples gave a median of about 140,000 T cells and 88,000 or so unique TCRs, with a median clonality of 0.080. The study, an exploratory multi-omic analysis, examined somatic, immune and clinical correlates of response to PD-L1 blockade with atezolizumab in urothelial cancer. Summary of the overall study and its limitations: Improved progression-free and overall survival was found to be associated with pretreatment peripheral blood TCR clonality below the median. Small sample size (n ≈ 28) and many exploratory analyses mean the results are intended to be hypothesis-generating. At 3 weeks after the start of treatment, tumor-associated TCR clones in peripheral blood had expanded more in patients with durable benefit (n ≈ 20, p = 0.022).

The time point label here, explained by the study, means: pretreatment peripheral blood. The cohort comprised around 31 patients with locally advanced or metastatic urothelial carcinoma treated at Memorial Sloan Kettering on a trial protocol. Peripheral blood mononuclear cells were collected from each patient pretreatment and during treatment, giving between 1 and 8 total time points per patient. The Qiagen DNeasy Blood extraction kit was used to purify genomic DNA from total PBMCs and from tumor samples. PBMCs were collected pretreatment and during treatment and were isolated and stored as previously described.

The origin of this receptor is a man aged 45-65 years with urothelial cancer. Rearrangement joined TRBV5-1 to TRBJ2-1; the D gene is perhaps TRBD2, on 5 matching bases. The material was PBMCs, obtained around atezolizumab (anti-PD-L1) treatment. CDR3 protein: CASSLGGNEQFF. The DNA sequence is given as TGCGCCAGCAGCTTAGGAGGCAATGAGCAGTTCTTC.